These T cell receptor beta chains were read from a single sample in a study of T cells in Graves' hyperthyroidism and ophthalmopathy. TCRdb re-analysed the multiplex PCR reads in MiXCR, keeping a single row per CDR3 protein. The table has a few hundred thousand distinct CDR3 sequences, about 14% seen once. The sample comprised blood. These receptors were collected from a woman aged 40 to 50 with Graves' hyperthyroidism. The CDR3 runs from the conserved cysteine through the conserved F or W. A D gene is named only where the DNA matches it firmly. Not every row has a clone size; where given, it reads once, few, many or a size class.

d_call: .; j_call: TRBJ2-2; clone_size: many; v_call: TRBV11-2; cdr3_aa: CASSLEQGNTGELFF; cdr3_nt: TGTGCCAGCAGCTTAGAACAGGGGAACACCGGGGAGCTGTTTTTT
d_call: TRBD1; j_call: TRBJ1-4; clone_size: .; v_call: TRBV28; cdr3_aa: CASRTPTGVGDEKLFF; cdr3_nt: TGTGCCAGCAGAACACCGACAGGGGTTGGGGATGAAAAACTGTTTTTT
d_call: .; j_call: TRBJ2-3; clone_size: many; v_call: TRBV28; cdr3_aa: CASSRVGVGQTDTQYF; cdr3_nt: TGTGCCAGCAGCCGCGTTGGGGTAGGGCAGACAGATACGCAGTATTTT
d_call: .; j_call: TRBJ1-1; clone_size: many; v_call: TRBV10-2; cdr3_aa: CASSEGGQGSMNTEAFF; cdr3_nt: TGCGCCAGCAGTGAGGGAGGTCAGGGTTCCATGAACACTGAAGCTTTCTTT
d_call: .; j_call: TRBJ1-2; clone_size: .; v_call: TRBV5-1; cdr3_aa: CASSLARGMDGYTF; cdr3_nt: TGCGCCAGCAGCTTGGCCCGGGGTATGGATGGCTACACCTTC
d_call: .; j_call: TRBJ1-1; clone_size: .; v_call: TRBV19; cdr3_aa: CASSMQSGTTEAFF; cdr3_nt: TGTGCCAGTAGTATGCAGTCAGGGACCACTGAAGCTTTCTTT
d_call: .; j_call: TRBJ1-3; clone_size: .; v_call: TRBV19; cdr3_aa: CASSTGMGAGNTIYF; cdr3_nt: TGTGCCAGTAGTACAGGGATGGGGGCTGGAAACACCATATATTTT
d_call: .; j_call: TRBJ2-3; clone_size: few; v_call: TRBV5-1; cdr3_aa: CASRPNGGESDTQYF; cdr3_nt: TGCGCCAGCAGGCCTAACGGGGGAGAATCAGATACGCAGTATTTT
d_call: TRBD1; j_call: TRBJ2-3; clone_size: many; v_call: TRBV28; cdr3_aa: CASRGTGADTQYF; cdr3_nt: TGTGCCAGCAGGGGGACAGGGGCAGATACGCAGTATTTT
d_call: TRBD1; j_call: TRBJ2-5; clone_size: few; v_call: TRBV4-1; cdr3_aa: CASSQLGLGTGQETQYF; cdr3_nt: TGCGCCAGCAGCCAACTCGGGCTCGGGACAGGGCAAGAGACCCAGTACTTC
d_call: TRBD2; j_call: TRBJ2-5; clone_size: many; v_call: TRBV20-1; cdr3_aa: CSARDGSGALTQYF; cdr3_nt: TGCAGTGCTAGAGATGGGAGCGGGGCCCTGACCCAGTACTTC
d_call: .; j_call: TRBJ2-3; clone_size: .; v_call: TRBV20-1; cdr3_aa: CSARDPRGRTDTQYF; cdr3_nt: TGCAGTGCTAGAGATCCTCGGGGTCGGACAGATACGCAGTATTTT
d_call: .; j_call: TRBJ2-7; clone_size: few; v_call: TRBV29-1; cdr3_aa: CSVRLEQITYEQYF; cdr3_nt: TGCAGCGTTAGGTTGGAACAAATTACCTACGAGCAGTACTTC
d_call: .; j_call: TRBJ1-1; clone_size: many; v_call: TRBV12-3/TRBV12-4; cdr3_aa: CASSLGDTANTEAFF; cdr3_nt: TGTGCCAGCAGTTTGGGGGACACGGCGAACACTGAAGCTTTCTTT
d_call: TRBD1; j_call: TRBJ1-1; clone_size: .; v_call: TRBV20-1; cdr3_aa: CSKKTGGWENTEAFF; cdr3_nt: TGCAGTAAAAAAACAGGGGGATGGGAGAACACTGAAGCTTTCTTT
d_call: .; j_call: TRBJ2-7; clone_size: .; v_call: TRBV10-3; cdr3_aa: CAISRDPYEQYF; cdr3_nt: TGTGCCATCTCCAGGGACCCCTACGAGCAGTACTTC
d_call: TRBD2; j_call: TRBJ2-5; clone_size: .; v_call: TRBV6-1; cdr3_aa: CASSLSGRVEETQYF; cdr3_nt: TGTGCCAGCAGCCTCAGCGGGAGGGTAGAAGAGACCCAGTACTTC
d_call: .; j_call: TRBJ2-7; clone_size: many; v_call: TRBV5-1; cdr3_aa: CASSLDPGKGYEQYF; cdr3_nt: TGCGCCAGCAGCTTGGATCCAGGGAAGGGGTACGAGCAGTACTTC